This T cell receptor beta chain originates from a study of blood T cells in healthy people across ages. Overall study findings and caveats: Whereas aged donors had fewer naive CD4+ cells, long-lived donors had more of them and higher diversity.

Germline lookup yields CDR1 SGHRS and CDR2 YFSETQ. The ends were cut back, 2 bases at V and 0 bases at J, with 10 bases in the middle. There are 15 residues in the CDR3. A second PCR, run for roughly 7 to 11 cycles, used a sample-barcoded 5' primer plus a J-beta primer mix. TCRdb ran MiXCR on the 5' RACE reads and lists one entry per CDR3 protein. Of approximately 690,000 distinct CDR3 sequences in the sample, under 70% were seen once. With respect to this clonotype: Its antigen is as yet unknown.

Per sample, at least 5 micrograms of total RNA were extracted. This clonotype was sampled from a man in his fifties or sixties in good health. Sequences were obtained from blood. The V and J genes are TRBV5-1 and TRBJ2-3; D unresolved. CDR3 DNA: TGCGCCAGCAGCTTCACCATAGCTAGCACAGATACGCAGTATTTT. Amino acid sequence: CASSFTIASTDTQYF.